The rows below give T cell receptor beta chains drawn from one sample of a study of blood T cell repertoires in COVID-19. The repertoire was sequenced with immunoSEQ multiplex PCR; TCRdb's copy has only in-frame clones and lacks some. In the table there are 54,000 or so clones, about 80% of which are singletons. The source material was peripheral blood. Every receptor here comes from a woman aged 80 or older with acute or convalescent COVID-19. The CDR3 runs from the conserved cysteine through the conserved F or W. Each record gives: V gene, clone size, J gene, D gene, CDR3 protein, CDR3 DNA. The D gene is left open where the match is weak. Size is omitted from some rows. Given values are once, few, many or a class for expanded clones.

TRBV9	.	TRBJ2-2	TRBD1	CAGTGTGRTGELFF	TGTGCCGGCACCGGGACAGGGAGGACCGGGGAGCTGTTTTTT
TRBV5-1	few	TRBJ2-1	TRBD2	CASRSGGNEQFF	TGCGCCAGCCGAAGCGGGGGCAATGAGCAGTTCTTC
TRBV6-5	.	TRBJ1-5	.	CASRPTRHSNQPQHF	TGTGCCAGCAGACCGACACGACATAGCAATCAGCCCCAGCATTTT
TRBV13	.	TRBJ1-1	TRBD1	CASLRQGLAEAFF	TGTGCCAGCCTTCGACAGGGGTTGGCTGAAGCTTTCTTT
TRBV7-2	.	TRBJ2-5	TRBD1	CASSLQGAIETQYF	TGTGCCAGCAGCTTGCAGGGGGCGATCGAGACCCAGTACTTC
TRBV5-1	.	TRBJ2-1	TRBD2	CASSPKVAGVNEQFF	TGCGCCAGCAGCCCGAAAGTAGCGGGAGTCAATGAGCAGTTCTTC
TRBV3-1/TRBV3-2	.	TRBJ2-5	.	CASSQVVGFGTDQETQYF	TGTGCCAGCAGCCAAGTGGTAGGTTTCGGAACAGACCAAGAGACCCAGTACTTC
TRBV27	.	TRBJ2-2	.	CASSSVGNTGELFF	TGTGCCAGCAGTTCCGTCGGGAACACCGGGGAGCTGTTTTTT
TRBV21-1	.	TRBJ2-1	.	CARGPWRGGNEQFF	TGTGCCAGGGGACCCTGGAGGGGTGGCAATGAGCAGTTCTTC
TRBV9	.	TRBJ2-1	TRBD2	CASSDGLAVLYEQFF	TGTGCCAGCAGCGACGGACTAGCGGTCCTCTATGAGCAGTTCTTC
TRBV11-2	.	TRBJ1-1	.	CASSPMLNTEAFF	TGTGCCAGCAGCCCTATGCTGAACACTGAAGCTTTCTTT
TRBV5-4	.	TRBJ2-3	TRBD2	CASSPGGLDTQYF	TGTGCCAGCAGCCCCGGGGGGTTAGATACGCAGTATTTT
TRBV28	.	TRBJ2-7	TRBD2	CASSLLGTSGSEQYF	TGTGCCAGCAGTTTACTAGGGACTAGCGGGAGCGAGCAGTACTTC
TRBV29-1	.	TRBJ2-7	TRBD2	CSVSGSSYEQYF	TGCAGCGTTAGCGGGAGCTCCTACGAGCAGTACTTC
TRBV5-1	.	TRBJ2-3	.	CASSLGTSTDTQYF	TGCGCCAGCAGCTTGGGAACTAGCACAGATACGCAGTATTTT
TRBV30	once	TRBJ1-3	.	CAWSVGVNTIYF	TGTGCCTGGAGTGTGGGAGTAAACACCATATATTTT
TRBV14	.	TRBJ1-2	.	CASSFNGYTF	TGTGCCAGCAGCTTCAATGGCTACACCTTC
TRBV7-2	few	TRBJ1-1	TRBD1	CASSSDRVNTEAFF	TGTGCCAGCAGCTCGGACAGGGTGAACACTGAAGCTTTCTTT
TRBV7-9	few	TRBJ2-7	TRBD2	CASSSRLAGSTSYEQYF	TGTGCCAGCAGCTCCCGACTAGCGGGTTCCACCTCCTACGAGCAGTACTTC
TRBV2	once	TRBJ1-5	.	CASTRRNSNQPQHF	TGTGCCAGCACCAGGCGAAATAGCAATCAGCCCCAGCATTTT
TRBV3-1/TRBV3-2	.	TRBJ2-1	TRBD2	CASSLRTRGRYNEQFF	TGTGCCAGCAGCCTAAGGACTAGGGGACGGTACAATGAGCAGTTCTTC
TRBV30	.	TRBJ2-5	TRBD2	CAWSGLAGGQETQYF	TGTGCCTGGTCCGGACTAGCGGGGGGTCAAGAGACCCAGTACTTC
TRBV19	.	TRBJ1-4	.	CASSSLGTANEKLFF	TGTGCCAGTAGCTCGCTCGGAACAGCTAATGAAAAACTGTTTTTT
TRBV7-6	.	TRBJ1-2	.	CASSFSTSRGPDGYTF	TGTGCCAGCAGCTTTAGTACCTCGCGGGGGCCGGATGGCTACACCTTC
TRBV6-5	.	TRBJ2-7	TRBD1	CASSYSTQGFTYEQYF	TGTGCCAGCAGTTACTCGACACAGGGGTTTACCTACGAGCAGTACTTC
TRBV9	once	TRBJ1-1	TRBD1	CASSAGRTGMNTEAFF	TGTGCCAGCAGCGCCGGCCGGACAGGGATGAACACTGAAGCTTTCTTT
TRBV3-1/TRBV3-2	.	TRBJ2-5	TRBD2	CASSRLAVETQYF	TGTGCCAGCAGCCGACTAGCGGTGGAGACCCAGTACTTC
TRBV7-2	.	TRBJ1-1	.	CASSPQIRNTEAFF	TGTGCCAGCAGCCCCCAAATCAGGAACACTGAAGCTTTCTTT
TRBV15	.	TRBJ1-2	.	CATSRALGGPDGYTF	TGTGCCACCAGCAGGGCTCTCGGGGGGCCGGATGGCTACACCTTC
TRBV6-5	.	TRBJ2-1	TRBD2	CASSYRGSGTNEQFF	TGTGCCAGCAGTTACAGAGGTAGCGGGACAAATGAGCAGTTCTTC
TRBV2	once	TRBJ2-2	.	CASSDGPGELFF	TGTGCCAGCAGTGACGGTCCCGGGGAGCTGTTTTTT
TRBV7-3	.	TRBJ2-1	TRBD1	CASSPDRGWGNEQFF	TGTGCCAGCAGCCCGGACAGGGGATGGGGCAATGAGCAGTTCTTC
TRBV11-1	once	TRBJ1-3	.	CASSQGHSGNTIYF	TGTGCCAGCAGCCAGGGCCACTCTGGAAACACCATATATTTT
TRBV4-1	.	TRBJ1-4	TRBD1	CASSPTEGQGQIKLFF	TGCGCCAGCAGCCCCACGGAGGGACAGGGGCAAATCAAACTGTTTTTT
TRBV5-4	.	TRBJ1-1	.	CASSLGDWTEAFF	TGTGCCAGCAGCTTGGGGGACTGGACTGAAGCTTTCTTT
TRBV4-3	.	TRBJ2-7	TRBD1	CASSHRPGQGLYEQYF	TGCGCCAGCAGCCATCGACCGGGACAGGGACTCTACGAGCAGTACTTC
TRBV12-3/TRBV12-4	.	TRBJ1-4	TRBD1	CASSDRADQLFF	TGTGCCAGCAGTGACAGGGCGGATCAACTGTTTTTT
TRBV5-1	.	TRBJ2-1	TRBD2	CASKSRVAGSYNEQFF	TGCGCCAGCAAATCCCGGGTAGCGGGATCCTACAATGAGCAGTTCTTC
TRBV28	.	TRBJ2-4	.	CASTQIAKNIQYF	TGTGCCAGCACGCAGATAGCCAAAAACATTCAGTACTTC
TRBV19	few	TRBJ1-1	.	CASSIFGGQGTEAFF	TGTGCCAGTAGTATTTTTGGGGGCCAGGGGACTGAAGCTTTCTTT
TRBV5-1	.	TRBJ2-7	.	CASSFPGIYEQYF	TGCGCCAGCAGCTTTCCAGGGATTTACGAGCAGTACTTC
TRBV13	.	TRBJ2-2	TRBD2	CASSSIGAGGPTGELFF	TGTGCCAGCAGCTCTATAGGCGCGGGAGGGCCTACCGGGGAGCTGTTTTTT
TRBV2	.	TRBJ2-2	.	CASSQGLVGAGELFF	TGTGCCAGCAGTCAGGGGCTAGTAGGGGCCGGGGAGCTGTTTTTT
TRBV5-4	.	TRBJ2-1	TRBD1	CASSFDRDSYNEQFF	TGTGCCAGCAGCTTTGACAGGGACTCCTACAATGAGCAGTTCTTC
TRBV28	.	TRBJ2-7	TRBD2	CASSLASGGEQYF	TGTGCCAGCAGTTTGGCCTCGGGGGGCGAGCAGTACTTC
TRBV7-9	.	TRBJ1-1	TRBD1	CASSYPTGVKNTEAFF	TGTGCCAGCAGTTACCCGACAGGGGTGAAGAACACTGAAGCTTTCTTT
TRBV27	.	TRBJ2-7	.	CASSGRTYEQYF	TGTGCCAGCAGTGGCAGGACCTACGAGCAGTACTTC
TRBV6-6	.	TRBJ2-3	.	CASRQVDTQYF	TGTGCCAGCAGGCAGGTAGATACGCAGTATTTT
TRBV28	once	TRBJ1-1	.	CASSSAPGRGYTEAFF	TGTGCCAGCAGTTCGGCCCCAGGCAGGGGATATACTGAAGCTTTCTTT
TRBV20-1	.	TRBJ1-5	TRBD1	CSASSSGGFSGDQPQHF	TGCAGTGCTAGTAGTTCAGGGGGTTTCTCGGGGGATCAGCCCCAGCATTTT
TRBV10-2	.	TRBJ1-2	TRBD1	CASGQGDSYTF	TGCGCCAGCGGACAGGGAGATAGCTACACCTTC
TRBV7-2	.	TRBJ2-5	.	CASSYEPETQYF	TGTGCCAGCAGTTATGAGCCCGAGACCCAGTACTTC
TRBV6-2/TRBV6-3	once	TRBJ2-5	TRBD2	CASSQLAGGKTQYF	TGTGCCAGCAGCCAACTAGCGGGGGGGAAGACCCAGTACTTC